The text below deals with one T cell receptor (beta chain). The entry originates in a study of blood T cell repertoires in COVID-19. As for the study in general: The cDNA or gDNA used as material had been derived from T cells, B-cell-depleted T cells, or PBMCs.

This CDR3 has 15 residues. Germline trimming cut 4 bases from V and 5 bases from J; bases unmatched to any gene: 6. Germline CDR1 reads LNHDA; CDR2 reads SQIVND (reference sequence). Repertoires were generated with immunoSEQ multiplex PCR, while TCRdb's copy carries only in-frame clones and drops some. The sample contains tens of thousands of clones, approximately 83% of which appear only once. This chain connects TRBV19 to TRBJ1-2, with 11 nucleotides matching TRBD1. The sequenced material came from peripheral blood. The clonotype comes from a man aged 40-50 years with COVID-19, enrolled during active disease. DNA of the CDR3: TGTGCCAGTAGTACAACCGGGACAGGGGGTTATGGCTACACCTTC. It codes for CASSTTGTGGYGYTF.